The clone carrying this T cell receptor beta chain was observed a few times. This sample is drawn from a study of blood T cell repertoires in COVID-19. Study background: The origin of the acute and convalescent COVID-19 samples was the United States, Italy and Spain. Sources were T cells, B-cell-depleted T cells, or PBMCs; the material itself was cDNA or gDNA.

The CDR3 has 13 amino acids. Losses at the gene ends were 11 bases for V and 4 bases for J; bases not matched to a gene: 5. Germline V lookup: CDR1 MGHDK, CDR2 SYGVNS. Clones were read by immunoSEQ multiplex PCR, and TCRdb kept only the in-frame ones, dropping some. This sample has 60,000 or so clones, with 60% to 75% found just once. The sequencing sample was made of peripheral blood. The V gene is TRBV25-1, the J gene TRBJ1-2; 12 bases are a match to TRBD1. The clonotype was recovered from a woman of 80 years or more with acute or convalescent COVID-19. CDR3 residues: CAASGQGAYGYTF. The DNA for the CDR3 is TGTGCCGCCTCGGGACAGGGGGCCTATGGCTACACCTTC.